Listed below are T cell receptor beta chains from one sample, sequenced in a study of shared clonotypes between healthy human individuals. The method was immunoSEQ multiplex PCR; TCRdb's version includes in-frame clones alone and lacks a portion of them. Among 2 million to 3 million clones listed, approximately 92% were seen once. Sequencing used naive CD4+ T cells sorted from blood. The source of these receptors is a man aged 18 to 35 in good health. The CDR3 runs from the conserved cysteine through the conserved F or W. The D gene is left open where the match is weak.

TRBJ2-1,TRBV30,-,CAWSLTGPFSSYNEQFF,TGTGCCTGGAGTCTAACAGGGCCCTTTAGCTCCTACAATGAGCAGTTCTTC
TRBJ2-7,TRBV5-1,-,CASSSLDSYEQYF,TGCGCCAGCAGCTCGCTGGACTCCTACGAGCAGTACTTC
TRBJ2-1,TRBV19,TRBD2,CASSIIAGRNEQFF,TGTGCCAGTAGTATCATAGCGGGTCGGAATGAGCAGTTCTTC
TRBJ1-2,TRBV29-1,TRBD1,CSVERTGRYGYTF,TGCAGCGTTGAGAGGACAGGTCGTTATGGCTACACCTTC
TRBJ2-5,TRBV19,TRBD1,CASSIGGGVETQYF,TGTGCCAGTAGTATAGGAGGGGGCGTCGAGACCCAGTACTTC
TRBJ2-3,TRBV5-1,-,CASSLVRDVWNTDTQYF,TGCGCCAGCAGCTTGGTCAGAGATGTATGGAACACAGATACGCAGTATTTT
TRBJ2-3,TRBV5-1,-,CASSLGQTTADTQYF,TGCGCCAGCAGCTTGGGGCAAACTACTGCAGATACGCAGTATTTT
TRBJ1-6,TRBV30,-,CAWSQHSGLLNSPLHF,TGTGCCTGGAGTCAACACTCGGGATTATTGAATTCACCCCTCCACTTT
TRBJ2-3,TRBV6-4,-,CANRCPGLAPTDTQYF,TGTGCCAACCGCTGTCCGGGACTCGCCCCTACAGATACGCAGTATTTT
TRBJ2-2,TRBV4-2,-,CASSQERRTGELFF,TGTGCCAGCAGCCAAGAACGGCGGACCGGGGAGCTGTTTTTT
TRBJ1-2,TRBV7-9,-,CASSSNQIMGGYTF,TGTGCCAGCAGCTCAAACCAAATAATGGGTGGCTACACCTTC